This T cell receptor beta chain was captured by sequencing in a study of CD8+ T cells in alopecia areata. Overall study: Tofacitinib therapy took 6 to 18 months; 6 months off drug came after. Findings of the study overall: Many expanded lesional clones persisted in scalp and blood during tofacitinib treatment.

Of note for this clone: The target antigen is unknown. Other DNA sequences of this sample code for an identical CDR3.

Germline CDR1 is SGDLS and CDR2 is YYNGEE. This CDR3 contains 14 residues. Trimming left V 0 bases short and J 3 bases short, with 10 bases between. Sample treatment: oral pan-JAK inhibitor, 5-10 mg twice daily. Extraction and reverse transcription of RNA yielded cDNA as the sequencing template. Repertoires were generated with immunoSEQ multiplex PCR, while TCRdb's copy carries only in-frame clones and drops some. The table includes roughly 180,000 clones, about 55% detected once. The sequences come from CD8+ T cells sorted from blood, collected at week 24, from a patient treated with tofacitinib. The receptor comes from a human donor with alopecia areata. This sequence joins TRBV9 and TRBJ2-7; D is undetermined. CDR3 in amino acids: CASSVGGENYEQYF. CDR3 nucleotides: TGTGCCAGCAGCGTAGGTGGAGAAAACTACGAGCAGTACTTC.